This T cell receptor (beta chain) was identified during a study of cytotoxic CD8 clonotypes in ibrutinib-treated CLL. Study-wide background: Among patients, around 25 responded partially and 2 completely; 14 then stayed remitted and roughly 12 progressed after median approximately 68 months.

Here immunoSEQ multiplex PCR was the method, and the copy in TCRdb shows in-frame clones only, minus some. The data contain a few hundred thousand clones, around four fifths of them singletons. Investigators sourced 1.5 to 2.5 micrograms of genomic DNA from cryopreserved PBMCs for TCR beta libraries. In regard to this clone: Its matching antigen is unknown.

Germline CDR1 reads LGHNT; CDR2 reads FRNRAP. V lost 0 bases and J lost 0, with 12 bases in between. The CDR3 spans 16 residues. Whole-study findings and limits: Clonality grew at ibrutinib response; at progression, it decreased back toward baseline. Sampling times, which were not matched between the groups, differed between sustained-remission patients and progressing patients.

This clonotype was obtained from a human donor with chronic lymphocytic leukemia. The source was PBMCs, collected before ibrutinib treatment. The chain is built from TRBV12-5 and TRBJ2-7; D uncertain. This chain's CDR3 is CASGLVPLGTSYEQYF. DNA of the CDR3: TGTGCTAGTGGTTTGGTTCCCCTAGGAACCTCCTACGAGCAGTACTTC.